The present entry profiles one T cell receptor beta chain with its context. Those enrolled in Seattle joined during active infection and were followed longitudinally afterward. This record comes from a study of blood T cell repertoires in COVID-19. Overall study context: Samples came from the United States, Italy and Spain, spanning acute and convalescent COVID-19. Sources were T cells, B-cell-depleted T cells, or PBMCs; the material itself was cDNA or gDNA.

The germline V gene has CDR1 KGHDR and CDR2 SFDVKD. Losses at the gene ends were 7 bases for V and 1 base for J; bases not matched to a gene: 4. This CDR3 has 14 residues. Study processing details: Reference gene primer amplification yielded estimated nucleated cell counts. Profiled with immunoSEQ multiplex PCR; TCRdb holds only in-frame clones, not every one. V and J calls plus clone size are reproduced from that table; the DNA served to infer D and trimming. The table includes 90,000 or so clones, roughly 90% detected once. This receptor was identified in a man between 60 and 75 years old with COVID-19, enrolled during active disease. Sequencing input: peripheral blood. The gene calls are TRBV24-1 and TRBJ1-1, with 8 bases lining up with TRBD1. The DNA of the CDR3 is TGTGCCACCAGGGACAGGGAACCGAACACTGAAGCTTTCTTT. Residues: CATRDREPNTEAFF.